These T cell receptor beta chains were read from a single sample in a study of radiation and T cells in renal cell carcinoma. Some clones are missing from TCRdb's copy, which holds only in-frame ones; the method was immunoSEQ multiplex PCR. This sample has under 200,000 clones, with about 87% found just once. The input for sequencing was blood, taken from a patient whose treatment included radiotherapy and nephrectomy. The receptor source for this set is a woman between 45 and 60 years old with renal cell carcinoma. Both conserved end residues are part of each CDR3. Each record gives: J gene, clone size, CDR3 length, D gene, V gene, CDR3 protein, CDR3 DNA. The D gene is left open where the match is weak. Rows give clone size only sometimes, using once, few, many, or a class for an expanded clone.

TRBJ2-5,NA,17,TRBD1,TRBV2,CASSKEHWDRGKETQYF,TGTGCCAGCAGTAAAGAGCATTGGGACAGGGGGAAAGAGACCCAGTACTTC
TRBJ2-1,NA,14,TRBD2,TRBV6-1,CASSVTSSHNEQFF,TGTGCCAGCAGTGTGACTAGCTCCCACAATGAGCAGTTCTTC
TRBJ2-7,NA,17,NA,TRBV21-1,CASSERVGQILRYEQYF,TGTGCCAGCAGCGAAAGGGTGGGACAGATCCTTCGCTACGAGCAGTACTTC
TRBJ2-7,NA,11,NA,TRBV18,CASSPDDEQYF,TGTGCCAGCTCACCAGACGACGAGCAGTACTTC
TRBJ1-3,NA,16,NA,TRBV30,CAWSFAGGSSGNTIYF,TGTGCCTGGAGTTTTGCGGGAGGAAGCTCTGGAAACACCATATATTTT
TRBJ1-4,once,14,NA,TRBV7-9,CASSLVGTNEKLFF,TGTGCCAGCAGCTTAGTGGGAACTAATGAAAAACTGTTTTTT
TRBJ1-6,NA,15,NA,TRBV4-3,CASSPVAGRRSPLHF,TGCGCCAGCAGCCCGGTGGCAGGCCGGAGGTCACCCCTCCACTTT
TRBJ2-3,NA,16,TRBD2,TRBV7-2,CASSFSPSGGARTQYF,TGTGCCAGCAGCTTTTCCCCTAGCGGGGGGGCCCGGACGCAGTATTTT
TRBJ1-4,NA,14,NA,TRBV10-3,CAISAGGEAEKLFF,TGTGCCATCAGTGCCGGGGGCGAGGCTGAAAAACTGTTTTTT
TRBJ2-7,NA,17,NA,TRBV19,CASSRYPSDLSSYEQYF,TGTGCCAGTAGTAGGTACCCTTCGGACCTGAGCTCCTACGAGCAGTACTTC
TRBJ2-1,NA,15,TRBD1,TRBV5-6,CASSLRDRGLGEQFF,TGTGCCAGCAGCCTCCGGGACAGGGGGTTGGGTGAGCAGTTCTTC
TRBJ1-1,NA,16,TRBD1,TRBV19,CASSVGTAQILRSAFF,TGTGCCAGTAGTGTAGGGACAGCCCAAATACTTCGATCGGCTTTCTTT
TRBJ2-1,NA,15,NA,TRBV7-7,CASSLGTGSNNEQFF,TGTGCTAGCAGCTTAGGGACTGGGTCCAACAATGAGCAGTTCTTC